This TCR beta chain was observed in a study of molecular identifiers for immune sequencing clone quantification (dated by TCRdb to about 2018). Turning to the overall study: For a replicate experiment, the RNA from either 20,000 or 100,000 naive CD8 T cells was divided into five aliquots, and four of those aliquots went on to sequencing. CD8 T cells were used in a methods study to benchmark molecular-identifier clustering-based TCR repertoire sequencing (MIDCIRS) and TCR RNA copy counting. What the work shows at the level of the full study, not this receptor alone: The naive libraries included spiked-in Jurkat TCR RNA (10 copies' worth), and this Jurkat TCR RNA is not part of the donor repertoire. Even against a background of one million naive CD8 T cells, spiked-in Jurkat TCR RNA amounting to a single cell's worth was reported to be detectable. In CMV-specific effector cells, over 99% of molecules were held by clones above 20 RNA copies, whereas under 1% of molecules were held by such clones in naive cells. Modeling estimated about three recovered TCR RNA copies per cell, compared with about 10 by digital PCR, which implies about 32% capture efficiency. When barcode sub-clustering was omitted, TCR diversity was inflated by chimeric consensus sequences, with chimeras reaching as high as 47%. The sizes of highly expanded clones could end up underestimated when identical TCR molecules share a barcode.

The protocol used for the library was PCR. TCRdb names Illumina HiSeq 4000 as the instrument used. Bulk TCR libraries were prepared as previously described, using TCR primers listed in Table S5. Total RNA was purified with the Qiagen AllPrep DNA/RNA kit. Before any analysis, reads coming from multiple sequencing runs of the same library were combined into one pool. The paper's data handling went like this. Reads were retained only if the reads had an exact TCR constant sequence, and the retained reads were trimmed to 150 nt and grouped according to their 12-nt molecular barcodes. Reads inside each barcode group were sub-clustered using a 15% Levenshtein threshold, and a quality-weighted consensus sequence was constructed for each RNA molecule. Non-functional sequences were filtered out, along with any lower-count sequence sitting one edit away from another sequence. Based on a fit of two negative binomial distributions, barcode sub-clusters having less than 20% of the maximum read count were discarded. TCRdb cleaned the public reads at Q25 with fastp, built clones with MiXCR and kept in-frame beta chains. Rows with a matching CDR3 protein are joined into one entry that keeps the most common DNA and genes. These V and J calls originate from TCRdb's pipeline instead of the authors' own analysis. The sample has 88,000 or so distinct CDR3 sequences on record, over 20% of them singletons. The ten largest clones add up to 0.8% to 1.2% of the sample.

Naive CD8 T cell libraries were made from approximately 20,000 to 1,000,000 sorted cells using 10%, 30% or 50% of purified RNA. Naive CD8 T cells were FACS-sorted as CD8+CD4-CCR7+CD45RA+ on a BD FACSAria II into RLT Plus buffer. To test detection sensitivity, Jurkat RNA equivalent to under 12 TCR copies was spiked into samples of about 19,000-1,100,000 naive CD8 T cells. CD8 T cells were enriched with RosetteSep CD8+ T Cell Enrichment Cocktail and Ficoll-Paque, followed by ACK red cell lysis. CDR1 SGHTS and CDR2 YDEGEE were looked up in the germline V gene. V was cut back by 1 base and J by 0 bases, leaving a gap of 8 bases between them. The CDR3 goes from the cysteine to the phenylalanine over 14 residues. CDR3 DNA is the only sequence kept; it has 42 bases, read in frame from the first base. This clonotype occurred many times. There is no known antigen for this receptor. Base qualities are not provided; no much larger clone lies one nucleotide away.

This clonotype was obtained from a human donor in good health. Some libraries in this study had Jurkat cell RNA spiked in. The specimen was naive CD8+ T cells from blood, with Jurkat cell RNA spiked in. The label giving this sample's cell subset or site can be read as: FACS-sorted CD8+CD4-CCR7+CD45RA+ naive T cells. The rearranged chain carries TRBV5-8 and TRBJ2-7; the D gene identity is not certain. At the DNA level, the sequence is TGTGCCAGCAGCTTGTATGTCAGCTCCTACGAGCAGTACTTC. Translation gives CASSLYVSSYEQYF.